Shown below are 30 T cell receptor beta chains from a single sample sequenced in a study of control samples from healthy donors and cancer patients. The repertoire was sequenced with immunoSEQ multiplex PCR; TCRdb's copy has only in-frame clones and lacks some. Here the sample spans just under 65,000 clones, approximately 85% being singletons. The sample consisted of blood. These receptors came from a man aged 35 to 55 in good health.

In its sample, this clone was seen once. The chain recombines TRBV28 with TRBJ2-7, with D maybe TRBD2 (6 bases). The CDR3 length is 15 residues. The V end was cut by 2 bases, the J end by 1 base, with 12 bases between. The V gene's germline CDR1 is MDHEN and CDR2 SYDVKM. The CDR3 protein is CASSLGGASSYEQYF. The CDR3 nucleotides read TGTGCCAGCAGTTTAGGAGGGGCGTCGTCCTACGAGCAGTACTTC.

This chain links TRBV5-5 with TRBJ2-1; D is possibly TRBD2 (6 bases). This CDR3 comprises 14 residues. The V end was cut by 4 bases, the J end by 7 bases, with 15 bases between. Germline CDR1 reads SGHKS; CDR2 reads YYEKEE (reference sequence). CDR3 DNA sequence: TGTGCCAGCAGCATCGGGACTCCGGATAATGAGCAGTTCTTC. Translation gives CASSIGTPDNEQFF.

The chain couples TRBV30 to TRBJ2-7, with 9 nucleotides matching TRBD1. Germline V gives CDR1 GTSNPN, CDR2 SVGIG (reference sequence). The CDR3 consists of 13 residues. V dropped 4 bases and J dropped 3; count of bases not matched to a gene: 4. This CDR3 reads CAWKGDRDYEQYF. CDR3 bases: TGTGCCTGGAAGGGGGACAGGGACTACGAGCAGTACTTC.

The chain uses TRBV7-9 and TRBJ2-1; a weak D match, TRBD1 (5 bases). With 9 bases removed from V and 8 bases from J, the gap between germline ends came to 11 bases. This CDR3 is 11 amino acids long. CDR1 SEHNR and CDR2 FQNEAQ come from the germline V gene (reference sequence). CDR3 residues: CARQSRDEQFF. CDR3 bases: TGTGCCAGACAATCCAGGGATGAGCAGTTCTTC. The full variable domain, completed using reference TRBV7-9 and TRBJ2-1, is DTGVSQNPRHKITKRGQNVTFRCDPISEHNRLYWYRQTLGQGPEFLTYFQNEAQLEKSRLLSDRFSAERPKGSFSTLEIQRTEQGDSAMYLCARQSRDEQFFGPGTRLTVL.

V usage is TRBV25-1 and J usage is TRBJ1-2, with TRBD1 matching 7 bases. The V segment lost 1 base and the J segment 6 bases; nucleotides outside the gene matches: 5. This CDR3 comprises 14 residues. CDR1 MGHDK and CDR2 SYGVNS come from the germline V gene. CDR3 coding DNA: TGTGCCAGCAGTGAATCAGGGGGAGGGCATGGCTACACCTTC. Translated, it gives CASSESGGGHGYTF.

The V and J genes are TRBV25-1 and TRBJ2-7; D is perhaps TRBD1 (6 bases). Germline V gene data show CDR1 as MGHDK and CDR2 as SYGVNS. This CDR3 is 14 amino acids long. Trimming pared 2 bases from V and 7 bases from J, leaving 15 bases between. DNA of the CDR3: TGTGCCAGCAGTGAAATGGGGGCAGGGGTAGAGCAGTACTTC. Encoded protein: CASSEMGAGVEQYF.

V and J are TRBV29-1 and TRBJ2-3; possibly TRBD1 or TRBD2 for D (5 bases each). The CDR3 is 14 residues long. CDR1 is SQVTM, CDR2 ANQGSEA, per germline. V shed 4 bases and J shed 2 bases, with 13 bases lying between them. The CDR3 DNA is TGCAGCGTTGGGTCGGGGACCGCCACAGATACGCAGTATTTT. Protein: CSVGSGTATDTQYF.

This clone appeared a few times. The V gene is TRBV6-1, the J gene TRBJ1-5; D ambiguous. The length of the CDR3 is 15 residues. V lost 3 bases to trimming and J lost 2 bases, with 11 bases between them. Per germline, CDR1 MNHNS and CDR2 SASEGT. CDR3 sequence (DNA): TGTGCCAGCAGTGATGCGGGTTGGGGCAATCAGCCCCAGCATTTT. The encoded protein is CASSDAGWGNQPQHF.

The chain employs TRBV11-3 and TRBJ1-1, with D unresolved. V lost 5 bases and J lost 1, with 14 bases in between. The length of the CDR3 is 15 residues. Germline values: CDR1 SGHNT, CDR2 YENEEA. CDR3 coding DNA: TGTGCCAGCAGCCAAGGGTCTGCTGGGAACACTGAAGCTTTCTTT. It translates to CASSQGSAGNTEAFF.

The rearrangement joins TRBV30 to TRBJ2-1, with a weak D call TRBD1 (6 bases). Germline CDR1 is GTSNPN and CDR2 is SVGIG (reference sequence). CDR3 length: 13 residues. Trimming took 3 bases from V and 7 from J, leaving 13 bases between them. CDR3 sequence (DNA): TGTGCCTGGAGGCCCCCGGGACATAATGAGCAGTTCTTC. This translates into CAWRPPGHNEQFF.

The rearrangement joins TRBV27 to TRBJ1-2, with 8 bases aligning to TRBD1. Germline CDR1 MNHEY, CDR2 SMNVEV (reference sequence). The ends lost 2 bases at V and 8 bases at J; junction bases unmatched: 7. The CDR3 loop spans 14 amino acids. CDR3 bases: TGTGCCAGCAGTTTAGGCCAGGGGGCTCTCGGCTACACCTTC. Its translation: CASSLGQGALGYTF.

This chain links TRBV19 with TRBJ2-6; tentative D call: TRBD2 (6 bases). The CDR3 loop spans 16 amino acids. CDR1 is LNHDA, CDR2 SQIVND, per germline (reference sequence). V was shortened by 3 bases and J by 0 bases, with 9 bases between the two germline ends. DNA for the CDR3: TGTGCCAGTAGTATTAGCGGCAGCTCTGGGGCCAACGTCCTGACTTTC. Amino acid sequence: CASSISGSSGANVLTF.

The genes are TRBV5-4 and TRBJ1-1, with D tentatively TRBD1 (6 bases). The CDR3 covers 13 residues. The germline V gene encodes CDR1 SGHNT and CDR2 YYREEE (reference sequence). Trimming stripped 0 bases from V and 6 bases from J, with 9 bases between. This chain's CDR3 is CASSLAGAAEAFF. CDR3 nucleotides: TGTGCCAGCAGCTTGGCGGGGGCTGCTGAAGCTTTCTTT.

CDR3 coding DNA: TGTGCCTGGAGTCGCAGCGGGGGGAGGCAAGAGACCCAGTACTTC. It specifies CAWSRSGGRQETQYF. The chain has TRBV30 and TRBJ2-5; TRBD2 aligns across 9 bases. V trimming: 2 bases; J trimming: 2 bases; junction bases outside the gene matches: 6. Germline V gene sequence: CDR1 GTSNPN, CDR2 SVGIG (reference sequence). This CDR3 is built from 15 residues.

V is TRBV28 and J is TRBJ1-3, with no clear D. Germline V lookup: CDR1 MDHEN, CDR2 SYDVKM. The CDR3 sequence is 14 residues long. The V and J ends lost 3 bases and 1 base respectively, with 7 bases between them. As DNA, the CDR3 is TGTGCCAGCAGTTTGTCGGGATCTGGAAACACCATATATTTT. It yields the protein CASSLSGSGNTIYF.

A remark on this clone: The junction does not match germline at one end; this may be a read error. The CDR3 region is CASGYRGANYGYTF. CDR3 sequence (DNA): TGTGCCAGCGGTTACAGGGGAGCCAACTATGGCTACACCTTC. The chain uses TRBV6-2 or TRBV6-3 and TRBJ1-2; 7 nucleotides agree with TRBD1. CDR1 and CDR2 from the germline V gene are MNHEY and SVGEGT. This CDR3 region has 14 residues.

CDR3 coding DNA: TGTGCCAGCAGTTTATCCCCCTGGAGCGGGAATTCACCCCTCCACTTT. Its translation: CASSLSPWSGNSPLHF. V usage is TRBV27 and J usage is TRBJ1-6; D is undetermined. The CDR3 runs to 16 residues. The ends were cut back, 0 bases at V and 7 bases at J, with 13 bases in the middle. CDR1 and CDR2 (germline): MNHEY, SMNVEV (reference sequence).

The chain uses TRBV30 and TRBJ1-6, with TRBD1 matching over 11 bases. The V and J ends lost 4 bases and 0 bases, in that order; junction bases with no gene match: 5. Germline-derived CDR1 and CDR2 are GTSNPN and SVGIG (reference sequence). This CDR3 is built from 17 residues. CDR3 protein: CAWKSGQGDSYNSPLHF. In DNA, the CDR3 is TGTGCCTGGAAATCGGGACAGGGGGACTCCTATAATTCACCCCTCCACTTT.

This chain joins TRBV24-1 and TRBJ2-3; the match to TRBD1 covers 10 bases. This CDR3 is 16 amino acids long. V gave up 4 bases and J gave up 3 bases; unmatched junction bases: 6. The V gene's germline CDR1 is KGHDR and CDR2 SFDVKD. The CDR3 reads CATSETGGMETDTQYF. The CDR3 DNA follows: TGTGCCACCAGTGAGACAGGGGGCATGGAGACAGATACGCAGTATTTT.

This clone was seen only a few times. The genes are TRBV19 and TRBJ1-2; maybe TRBD1 (5 bases). The CDR3 spans 16 residues. V was pared by 2 bases and J by 2 bases, with 15 bases between. The germline V gene has CDR1 LNHDA and CDR2 SQIVND (reference sequence). CDR3 nucleotide sequence: TGTGCCAGTAGTATAATTAGAGGACACATGAACTATGGCTACACCTTC. This codes for CASSIIRGHMNYGYTF.

The chain combines TRBV15 with TRBJ2-7, with D perhaps matching TRBD1 (6 bases). The CDR3 sequence is 17 residues long. The germline V and J ends were trimmed by 3 bases and 3 bases, with 21 bases remaining between them. Germline CDR1 is LNHNV and CDR2 is YYDKDF (reference sequence). The CDR3 coding sequence is TGTGCCACCAGCAGGGATACAGGGAAACTTACGCACTACGAGCAGTACTTC. Residues: CATSRDTGKLTHYEQYF. Drawing the rest from reference TRBV15 and TRBJ2-7, the complete variable domain is DAMVIQNPRYQVTQFGKPVTLSCSQTLNHNVMYWYQQKSSQAPKLLFHYYDKDFNNEADTPDNFQSRRPNTSFCFLDIRSPGLGDTAMYLCATSRDTGKLTHYEQYFGPGTRLTVT.

The chain is built from TRBV10-3 and TRBJ2-2; 7 bases map to TRBD2. The germline V gene encodes CDR1 ENHRY and CDR2 SYGVKD. The CDR3 is made up of 16 amino acids. V lost 1 base, J lost 3 bases, and 5 bases stayed unmatched. CDR3 sequence: CAISELIAGYTGELFF. The CDR3 DNA is TGTGCCATCAGTGAGTTGATAGCGGGCTACACCGGGGAGCTGTTTTTT.

Only a few counts were recorded for this clone. The CDR3 DNA follows: TGTGCCAGCAGTGAAGCGCGGGTTGAGACCCAGTACTTC. This gives the protein CASSEARVETQYF. V gene TRBV2 combines with J gene TRBJ2-5, with a possible D match to TRBD2 (5 bases). Trimming removed 0 bases from V and 5 bases from J, with 7 bases in between. Germline V gene data show CDR1 as SNHLY and CDR2 as FYNNEI. This CDR3 spans 13 amino acids.

The chain recombines TRBV7-2 with TRBJ1-1, with TRBD1 identical over 9 bases. The CDR3 length is 16 residues. Per the germline V gene, CDR1 is SGHTA and CDR2 is FQGNSA. J gave up 10 bases and V 2 bases, and 14 bases lay outside the gene matches. Here the CDR3 DNA reads TGTGCCAGCAGCTTAACCTATTGGACAGGGGAAGAGGGAGCTTTCTTT. This encodes CASSLTYWTGEEGAFF. The complete variable domain, with remaining parts taken from reference TRBV7-2 and TRBJ1-1, reads GAGVSQSPSNKVTEKGKDVELRCDPISGHTALYWYRQSLGQGLEFLIYFQGNSAPDKSGLPSDRFSAERTGGSVSTLTIQRTQQEDSAVYLCASSLTYWTGEEGAFFGQGTRLTVV.

The rearrangement joins TRBV7-8 to TRBJ1-1, with no clear D. CDR1 and CDR2 from the germline V gene are SGHVS and FQNEAQ. Trimming took off 3 bases at V and 0 bases at J, with 11 bases between the two ends. The CDR3 has 15 amino acids. This CDR3 reads CASSLMLAMNTEAFF. CDR3 nucleotide sequence: TGTGCCAGCAGCTTGATGCTCGCGATGAACACTGAAGCTTTCTTT.

The chain couples TRBV7-3 to TRBJ1-1; tentative D call: TRBD1 (5 bases). This CDR3 is built from 17 residues. Per germline, CDR1 SGHTA and CDR2 FQGTGA. The V and J ends lost 4 bases and 1 base respectively, with 19 bases between them. The CDR3: CASSSWGVGPSNTEAFF. CDR3 DNA sequence: TGTGCCAGCAGCTCCTGGGGCGTGGGACCGTCGAACACTGAAGCTTTCTTT.

This clone showed up just once. V and J are TRBV6-5 and TRBJ2-7, with 9 bases that match TRBD1. CDR1 is MNHEY, CDR2 SVGAGI, per germline. J gave up 3 bases and V 6 bases, and 3 bases lay outside the gene matches. The CDR3 totals 13 residues. Here the CDR3 reads CASSRTGVYEQYF. CDR3 DNA: TGTGCCAGCAGCCGGACAGGGGTCTACGAGCAGTACTTC.

The chain carries TRBV15 and TRBJ1-2; 7 bases are shared with TRBD1. CDR1 and CDR2 (germline): LNHNV, YYDKDF (reference sequence). This CDR3 is built from 15 residues. V dropped 0 bases and J dropped 3; count of bases not matched to a gene: 4. The DNA of the CDR3 is TGTGCCACCAGCAGAGAGGCCAGGGGGGACTATGGCTACACCTTC. The encoded protein is CATSREARGDYGYTF.

The gene calls are TRBV30 and TRBJ2-7; D is perhaps TRBD1 (5 bases). The length of the CDR3 is 12 residues. V lost 4 bases and J 4 bases, leaving 11 bases between the germline ends. Germline loops: CDR1 GTSNPN, CDR2 SVGIG (reference sequence). In nucleotides, the CDR3 is TGTGCCTGGAACCAGGGTAAATACGAGCAGTACTTC. It is translated as CAWNQGKYEQYF.

This clone was detected a few times. J is TRBJ1-6 and V is TRBV6-6, with D unresolved. The germline gives CDR1 MNHNY, CDR2 SVGAGI (reference sequence). Trimming took off 10 bases at V and 6 bases at J, with 7 bases between the two ends. The CDR3 has 11 amino acids. The CDR3 sequence is CATRGNSPLHF. CDR3 nucleotide sequence: TGTGCCACGAGAGGTAATTCACCCCTCCACTTT.